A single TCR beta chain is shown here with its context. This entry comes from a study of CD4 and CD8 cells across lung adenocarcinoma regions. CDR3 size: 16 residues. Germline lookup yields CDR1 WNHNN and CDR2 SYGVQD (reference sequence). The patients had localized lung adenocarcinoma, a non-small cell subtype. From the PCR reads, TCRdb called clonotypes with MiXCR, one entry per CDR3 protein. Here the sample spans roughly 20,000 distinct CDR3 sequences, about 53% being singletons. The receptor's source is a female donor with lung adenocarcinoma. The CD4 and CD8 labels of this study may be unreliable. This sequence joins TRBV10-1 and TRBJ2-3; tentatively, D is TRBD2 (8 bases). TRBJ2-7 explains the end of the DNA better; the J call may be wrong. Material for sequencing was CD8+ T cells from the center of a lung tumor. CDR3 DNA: TGCGCCCGCGAGGGACTAGGGGGCGGTGAGACAGATACGCAGTACTTC. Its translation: CAREGLGGGETDTQYF.